This T cell receptor beta chain comes out of a study of molecular identifiers for immune sequencing clone quantification. This clonotype is categorized as medium-sized. TCRdb reprocessed the PCR reads with MiXCR, giving one entry per CDR3 protein. The table has tens of thousands of distinct CDR3 sequences, 17% seen once. Germline V gene sequence: CDR1 MDHEN, CDR2 SYDVKM. V lost 3 bases and J 3 bases, leaving 21 bases between the germline ends. The CDR3 runs to 17 residues. The sample consisted of naive CD8+ T cells from blood, with Jurkat cell RNA spiked in. The subset here: FACS-sorted CD8+CD4-CCR7+CD45RA+ naive T cells. The TCR was taken from a human donor in good health. Some libraries in this study had Jurkat cell RNA spiked in. The chain is built from TRBV28 and TRBJ2-7; no definite D call. The CDR3 DNA follows: TGTGCCAGCAGTTTCGTAGTTGCCACTGAGGTTAACTACGAGCAGTACTTC. Translating gives CASSFVVATEVNYEQYF. Full variable domain (outside the CDR3, taken from reference TRBV28 and TRBJ2-7): DVKVTQSSRYLVKRTGEKVFLECVQDMDHENMFWYRQDPGLGLRLIYFSYDVKMKEKGDIPEGYSVSREKKERFSLILESASTNQTSMYLCASSFVVATEVNYEQYFGPGTRLTVT.